Each of the 17 T cell receptor beta chains below was sequenced from the same sample in a study of T cells in Graves' hyperthyroidism and ophthalmopathy. Regions amplified from RNA transcripts were the TCR beta CDR3 regions. RT-PCR in the first round (using the HTBI primer set) targeted the TCR CDR3. TCRdb reprocessed the multiplex PCR reads with MiXCR, giving one entry per CDR3 protein. The repertoire includes hundreds of thousands of distinct CDR3 sequences, less than 15% of them detected once, and about 9.1% sits in the top ten. What was sequenced was blood. The receptors were gathered from a woman in her late teens or twenties with Graves' hyperthyroidism.

This clonotype was seen many times. V usage is TRBV5-8 and J usage is TRBJ1-1; maybe TRBD1 (6 bases). The CDR3 is made up of 15 amino acids. Germline V CDR1 and CDR2: SGHTS, YDEGEE. Trimming took 4 bases from V and 1 from J, leaving 14 bases between them. For the CDR3, the DNA is TGTGCCAGCAGCGTAAACAGGGAGAGGAACACTGAAGCTTTCTTT. Translation gives CASSVNRERNTEAFF.

This clonotype showed up many times. The chain links TRBV28 to TRBJ2-7; D is ambiguous. Germline V gene sequence: CDR1 MDHEN, CDR2 SYDVKM. Trimming pared 2 bases from V and 2 bases from J, leaving 4 bases between. The CDR3 is 12 amino acids. CDR3 in DNA: TGTGCCAGCAGTTTAGAAACCTACGAGCAGTACTTC. Translating gives CASSLETYEQYF. Complete variable domain (other parts from reference TRBV28 and TRBJ2-7): DVKVTQSSRYLVKRTGEKVFLECVQDMDHENMFWYRQDPGLGLRLIYFSYDVKMKEKGDIPEGYSVSREKKERFSLILESASTNQTSMYLCASSLETYEQYFGPGTRLTVT.

In this sample, this clonotype turned up many times. This rearrangement joins TRBV13 to TRBJ2-3; TRBD2 matches 11 bases. This CDR3 is built from 14 residues. V gave up 5 bases and J gave up 5 bases; unmatched junction bases: 3. CDR1 and CDR2 from the germline V gene are PRHDT and FYEKMQ (reference sequence). CDR3 DNA sequence: TGTGCCAGCAGCCCAGGGACTAGCGGAGATACGCAGTATTTT. This gives the protein CASSPGTSGDTQYF.

This clonotype was detected only a few times. V gene TRBV6-7 combines with J gene TRBJ1-1; D is undetermined. TRBV6-7 is an ORF, and what it does is uncertain. The CDR3 has 11 amino acids. Trimming took off 10 bases at V and 3 bases at J, with 9 bases between the two ends. The CDR3 bases are TGTGCCACCCTTCACTACACTGAAGCTTTCTTT. The encoded protein is CATLHYTEAFF.

This clonotype was counted at least ten times. In DNA form, the CDR3 reads TGCAGTGCTATAGGGCGGCCGGGAGATGAAGAGACCCAGTACTTC. Its protein product is CSAIGRPGDEETQYF. The chain recombines TRBV20-1 with TRBJ2-5; TRBD2 might be the D (6 bases). Germline-derived CDR1 and CDR2 are DFQATT and SNEGSKA (reference sequence). Trimming took 4 bases from V and 3 from J, leaving 18 bases between them. CDR3 length equals 15 residues.

Ten or more counts support this clonotype. This chain joins TRBV6-1 and TRBJ1-6, with D uncertain. The germline V gene has CDR1 MNHNS and CDR2 SASEGT. The CDR3 consists of 12 residues. V gave up 6 bases and J gave up 9 bases, with 9 bases separating them. The DNA of the CDR3 is TGTGCCAGCAGAGAGACGGGTTCACCCCTCCACTTT. Its translation is CASRETGSPLHF.

This clonotype was counted many times. The CDR3 loop reads CASRRTGGSEAFF. CDR3 sequence (DNA): TGTGCCAGCAGGCGAACGGGGGGGAGTGAAGCTTTCTTT. The chain employs TRBV3-1 and TRBJ1-1, with D maybe TRBD1 (5 bases). Per germline, CDR1 LGHDT and CDR2 YNNKEL (reference sequence). Trimming pared 6 bases from V and 7 bases from J, leaving 15 bases between. This CDR3 region has 13 residues. Full variable domain (missing parts from reference TRBV3-1 and TRBJ1-1): DTAVSQTPKYLVTQMGNDKSIKCEQNLGHDTMYWYKQDSKKFLKIMFSYNNKELIINETVPNRFSPKSPDKAHLNLHINSLELGDSAVYFCASRRTGGSEAFFGQGTRLTVV.

The table lists this clonotype with many counts. CDR3 DNA: TGCAGTGCTAGATCCTTAATCAGCGGCGCGAACACCGGGGAGCTGTTTTTT. It translates to CSARSLISGANTGELFF. The V gene is TRBV20-1, the J gene TRBJ2-2; perhaps TRBD2 as D (5 bases). CDR3 length equals 17 residues. CDR1 and CDR2 from the germline V gene are DFQATT and SNEGSKA (reference sequence). Trimming took 2 bases from V and 0 from J, leaving 16 bases between them.

In this sample, this clonotype turned up a few times. V usage is TRBV18 and J usage is TRBJ1-1; D remains ambiguous. Trimming took off 3 bases at V and 5 bases at J, with 13 bases between the two ends. Germline values: CDR1 KGHSH, CDR2 LQKENI. This CDR3 is built from 14 residues. The CDR3 loop is CASSPPLVRTEAFF. The CDR3 DNA reads as TGTGCCAGCTCACCCCCCTTAGTCCGAACTGAAGCTTTCTTT.

The rearrangement joins TRBV27 to TRBJ1-2, with D possibly matching TRBD1 (6 bases). Germline values: CDR1 MNHEY, CDR2 SMNVEV (reference sequence). Trimming took off 3 bases at V and 7 bases at J, with 12 bases between the two ends. The CDR3 sequence is 13 residues long. The CDR3 loop is CASSLSGAGGYTF. The DNA for the CDR3 is TGTGCCAGCAGTTTGTCGGGGGCCGGTGGCTACACCTTC.

This clonotype was recorded at least ten times. The V gene is TRBV6-1, the J gene TRBJ2-3; tentatively, D is TRBD1 (6 bases). Germline CDR1 reads MNHNS; CDR2 reads SASEGT. With 8 bases removed from V and 5 bases from J, the gap between germline ends came to 20 bases. This CDR3 spans 15 amino acids. CDR3 coding DNA: TGTGCCAGCCCTGAACCTCGGACAGACTTAGATACGCAGTATTTT. Amino acids: CASPEPRTDLDTQYF.

In this sample, this clonotype turned up many times. The chain links TRBV28 to TRBJ1-4, with D perhaps matching TRBD1 (5 bases). V gave up 6 bases and J gave up 9 bases, with 23 bases separating them. CDR1 and CDR2 (germline): MDHEN, SYDVKM. The CDR3 loop spans 16 amino acids. CDR3 sequence reads: CASSPTSQAGRQKLFF. The DNA of the CDR3 is TGTGCCAGCAGCCCAACTTCACAGGCGGGAAGGCAAAAACTGTTTTTT.

This clonotype was seen just once. A single base separates this from a much larger clone, so it may be a read error. CDR3 loop: CASNRGGTGLNEQYF. The CDR3 DNA follows: TGTGCCAGCAACCGGGGGGGGACAGGGCTCAACGAGCAGTACTTC. The chain recombines TRBV27 with TRBJ2-7; a weak D match, TRBD1 (9 bases). The CDR3 is 15 amino acids. The V end lost 7 bases, the J end lost 5 bases, and 21 bases lay between the germline ends. Germline assignment: CDR1 MNHEY and CDR2 SMNVEV (reference sequence).

Turning to this clonotype: A much larger clone lies one base from this, so it may be a read error. The V call is TRBV24-1, the J call TRBJ2-3, with D unclear. Germline V gene data show CDR1 as KGHDR and CDR2 as SFDVKD. The V end lost 3 bases, the J end lost 2 bases, and 11 bases lay between the germline ends. The CDR3 runs 15 residues. The CDR3 DNA reads as TGTGCCACCAGTGATCCTTTGGACCTCACAGATACGCAGTATTTT. It is translated as CATSDPLDLTDTQYF.

On this clonotype: This sequence may be a read error, since a much larger clone differs from it by one base. The rearrangement uses TRBV6-1 and TRBJ2-7; D is perhaps TRBD1 (5 bases). The CDR3 is 14 amino acids. Trimming shortened V by 2 bases and J by 1 base, and 9 bases separated the two germline ends. Germline lookup yields CDR1 MNHNS and CDR2 SASEGT. The CDR3 DNA is TGTGCCAGCAGTGAAAGGGGCAGGTCCTACGAGCAGTACTTC. Its translation is CASSERGRSYEQYF.

In this sample, this clonotype turned up many times. V gene TRBV20-1 combines with J gene TRBJ1-1, with a tentative D call TRBD1 (6 bases). This CDR3 has 13 amino acids. V dropped 5 bases and J dropped 1 base, with 11 bases sitting between them. Germline CDR1 is DFQATT and CDR2 is SNEGSKA (reference sequence). In DNA form, the CDR3 reads TGCAGTGCTGACCCGGGACAGAACACTGAAGCTTTCTTT. Translated: CSADPGQNTEAFF.

This chain links TRBV28 with TRBJ1-5; 10 bases are a match to TRBD1. In germline, CDR1 is MDHEN, CDR2 SYDVKM. This CDR3 contains 16 residues. V trimming: 4 bases; J trimming: 6 bases; junction bases outside the gene matches: 9. For the CDR3, the DNA is TGTGCCAGCAGTTCCGTGGGACAGGGGATTTTTCAGCCCCAGCATTTT. It is translated as CASSSVGQGIFQPQHF.